This T cell receptor (beta chain) was sequenced for a study of CD8+ T cells in alopecia areata. On the study more broadly: Affected scalp percentage set treated patients' severity scores.

V gave up 3 bases and J gave up 4 bases, with 17 bases separating them. This CDR3 spans 16 amino acids. Germline V CDR1 and CDR2: MGHRA, YSYEKL. Following extraction, RNA underwent reverse transcription to cDNA, which served as the sequencing template. Sequencing used immunoSEQ multiplex PCR; TCRdb keeps in-frame clones, though not all of them. The table lists about 140,000 clones, around 82% of them singletons, with roughly 25% in the top ten. Sample treatment: oral pan-JAK inhibitor, 5-10 mg twice daily. As part of sample collection, lesional scalp punch biopsies and peripheral blood were taken from alopecia areata patients. Using a FACSAria, the CD4+ and CD8+ T cells were sorted from the PBMCs.

This receptor was taken from a human donor with alopecia areata. J is TRBJ2-3 and V is TRBV4-1; D possibly corresponds to TRBD2 (6 bases). Sequenced material: CD8+ T cells sorted from blood, taken at week 4, from a patient treated with tofacitinib. Written as DNA, the CDR3 is TGCGCCAGCAGCCAGGCCGGTGAGGGAGGTCCAGATACGCAGTATTTT. Translated, it gives CASSQAGEGGPDTQYF.